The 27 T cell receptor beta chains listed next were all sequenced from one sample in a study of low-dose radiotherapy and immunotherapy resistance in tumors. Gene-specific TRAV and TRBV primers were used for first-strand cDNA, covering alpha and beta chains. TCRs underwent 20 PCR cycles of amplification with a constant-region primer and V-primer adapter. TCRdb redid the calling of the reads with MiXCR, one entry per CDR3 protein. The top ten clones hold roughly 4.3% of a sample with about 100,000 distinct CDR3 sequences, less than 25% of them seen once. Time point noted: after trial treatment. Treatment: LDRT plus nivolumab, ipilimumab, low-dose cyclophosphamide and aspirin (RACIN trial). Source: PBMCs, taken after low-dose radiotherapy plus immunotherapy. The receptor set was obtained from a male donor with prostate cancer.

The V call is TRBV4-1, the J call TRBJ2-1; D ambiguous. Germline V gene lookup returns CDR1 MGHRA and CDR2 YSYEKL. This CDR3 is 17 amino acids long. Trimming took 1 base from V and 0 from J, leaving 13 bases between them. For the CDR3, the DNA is TGCGCCAGCAGCCAAGGTCACCGAAAAAGCTCCTACAATGAGCAGTTCTTC. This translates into CASSQGHRKSSYNEQFF.

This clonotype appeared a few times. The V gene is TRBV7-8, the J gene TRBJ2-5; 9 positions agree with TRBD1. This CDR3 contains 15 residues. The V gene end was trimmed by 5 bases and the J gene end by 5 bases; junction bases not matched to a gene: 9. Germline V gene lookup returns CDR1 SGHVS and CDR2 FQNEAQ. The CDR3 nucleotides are TGTGCCAGCAGCACCTCCGGGACAGGGAAGGAGACCCAGTACTTC. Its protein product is CASSTSGTGKETQYF.

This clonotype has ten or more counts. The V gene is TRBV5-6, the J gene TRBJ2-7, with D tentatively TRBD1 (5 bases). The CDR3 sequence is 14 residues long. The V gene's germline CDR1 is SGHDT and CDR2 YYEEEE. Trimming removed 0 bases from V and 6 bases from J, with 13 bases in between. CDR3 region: CASSLGQGIGEQYF. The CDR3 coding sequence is TGTGCCAGCAGCTTGGGGCAGGGTATAGGCGAGCAGTACTTC.

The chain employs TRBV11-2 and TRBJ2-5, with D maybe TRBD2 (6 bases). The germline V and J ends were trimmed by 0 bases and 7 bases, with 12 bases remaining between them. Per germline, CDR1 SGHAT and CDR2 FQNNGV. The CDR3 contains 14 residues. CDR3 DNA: TGTGCCAGCAGCTTAGAGGGCGGGGTGGTGACCCAGTACTTC. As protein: CASSLEGGVVTQYF.

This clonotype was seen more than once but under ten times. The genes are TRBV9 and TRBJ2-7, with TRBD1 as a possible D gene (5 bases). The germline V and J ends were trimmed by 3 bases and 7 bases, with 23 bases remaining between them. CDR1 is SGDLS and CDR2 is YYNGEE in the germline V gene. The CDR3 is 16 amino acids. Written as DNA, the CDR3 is TGTGCCAGCAGCGCTTCCATTGGGGCAACGATTCCGGAGCAGTACTTC. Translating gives CASSASIGATIPEQYF.

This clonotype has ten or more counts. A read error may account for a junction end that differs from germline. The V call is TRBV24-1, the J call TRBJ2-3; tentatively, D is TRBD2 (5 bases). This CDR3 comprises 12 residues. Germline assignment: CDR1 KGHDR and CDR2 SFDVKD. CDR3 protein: CATSDTRNTHYF. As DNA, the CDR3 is TGTGCCACCAGTGACACTAGGAATACGCATTATTTT.

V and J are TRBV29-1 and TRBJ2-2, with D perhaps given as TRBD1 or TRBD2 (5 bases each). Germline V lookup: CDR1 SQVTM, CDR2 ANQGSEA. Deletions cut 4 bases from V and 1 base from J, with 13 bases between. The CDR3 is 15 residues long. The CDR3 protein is CSVGRGRENTGELFF. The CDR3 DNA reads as TGCAGCGTTGGTCGGGGCAGAGAGAACACCGGGGAGCTGTTTTTT.

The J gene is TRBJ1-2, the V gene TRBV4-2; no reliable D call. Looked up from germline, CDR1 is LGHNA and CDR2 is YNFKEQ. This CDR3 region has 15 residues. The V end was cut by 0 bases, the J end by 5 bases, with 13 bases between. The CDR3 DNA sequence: TGTGCCAGCAGCCAAGATCGGGCCCCTGGATATGGCTACACCTTC. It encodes CASSQDRAPGYGYTF.

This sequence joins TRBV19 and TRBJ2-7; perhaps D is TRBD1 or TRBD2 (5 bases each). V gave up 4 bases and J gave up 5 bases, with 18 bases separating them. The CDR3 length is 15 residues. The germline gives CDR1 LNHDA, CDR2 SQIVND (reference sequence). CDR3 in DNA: TGTGCCAGTAGTAGGGGGAAACAGGCCGACAACGAGCAGTACTTC. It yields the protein CASSRGKQADNEQYF.

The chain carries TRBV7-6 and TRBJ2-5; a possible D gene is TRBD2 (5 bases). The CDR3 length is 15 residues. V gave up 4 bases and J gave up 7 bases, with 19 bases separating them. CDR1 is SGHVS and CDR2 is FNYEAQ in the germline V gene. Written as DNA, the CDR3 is TGTGCCAGCAGCTCCCGTGGGTCCCATGGAGGGACCCAGTACTTC. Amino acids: CASSSRGSHGGTQYF.

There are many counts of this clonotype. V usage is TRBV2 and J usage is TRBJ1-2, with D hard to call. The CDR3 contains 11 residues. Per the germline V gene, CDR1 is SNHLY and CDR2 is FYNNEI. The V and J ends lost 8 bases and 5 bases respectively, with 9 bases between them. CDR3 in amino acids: CASAQEYGYTF. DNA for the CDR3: TGTGCCAGCGCCCAAGAATATGGCTACACCTTC.

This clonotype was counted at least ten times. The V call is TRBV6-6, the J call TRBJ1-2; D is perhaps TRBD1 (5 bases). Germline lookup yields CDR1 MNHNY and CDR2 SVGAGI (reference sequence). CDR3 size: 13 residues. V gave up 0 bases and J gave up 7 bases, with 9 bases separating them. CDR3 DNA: TGTGCCAGCAGTTACTCGGACAAGCTTGGCTACACCTTC. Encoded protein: CASSYSDKLGYTF.

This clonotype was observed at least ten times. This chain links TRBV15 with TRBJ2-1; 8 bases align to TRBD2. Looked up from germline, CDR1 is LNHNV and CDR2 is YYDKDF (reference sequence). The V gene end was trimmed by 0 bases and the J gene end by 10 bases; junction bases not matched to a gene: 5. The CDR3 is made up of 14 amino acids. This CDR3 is CATSRDLRGGEQFF. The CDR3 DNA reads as TGTGCCACCAGCAGAGATCTACGGGGGGGGGAGCAGTTCTTC.

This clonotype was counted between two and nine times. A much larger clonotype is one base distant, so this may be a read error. For the CDR3, the DNA is TGTGCCAGCAGCCTCTCCCCCAGGCAAGATGAGCAGTTCTTC. Protein sequence: CASSLSPRQDEQFF. The chain carries TRBV4-2 and TRBJ2-1; the D is unclear. The germline CDR1 and CDR2 sequences are LGHNA and YNFKEQ. The CDR3 covers 14 residues. V was pared by 4 bases and J by 8 bases, with 15 bases between.

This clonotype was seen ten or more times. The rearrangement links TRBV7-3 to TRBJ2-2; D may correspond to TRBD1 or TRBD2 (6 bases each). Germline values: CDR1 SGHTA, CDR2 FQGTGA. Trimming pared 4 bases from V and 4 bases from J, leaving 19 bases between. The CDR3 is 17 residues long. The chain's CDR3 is CASSSTPAGGRTGELFF. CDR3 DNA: TGTGCCAGCAGCTCTACGCCCGCCGGGGGCCGCACCGGGGAGCTGTTTTTT.

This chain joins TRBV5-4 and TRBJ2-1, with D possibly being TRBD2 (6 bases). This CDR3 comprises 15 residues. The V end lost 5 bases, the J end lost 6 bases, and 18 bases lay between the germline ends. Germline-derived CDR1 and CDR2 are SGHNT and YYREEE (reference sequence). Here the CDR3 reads CASRAGTAKVNEQFF. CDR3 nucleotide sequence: TGTGCCAGCAGGGCTGGGACTGCGAAGGTCAATGAGCAGTTCTTC.

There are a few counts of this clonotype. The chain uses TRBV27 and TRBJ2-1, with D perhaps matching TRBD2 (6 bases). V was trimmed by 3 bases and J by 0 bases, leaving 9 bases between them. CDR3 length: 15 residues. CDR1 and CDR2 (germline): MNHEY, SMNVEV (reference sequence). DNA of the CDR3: TGTGCCAGCAGTTTCGGCGGGGTCTCCTACAATGAGCAGTTCTTC. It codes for CASSFGGVSYNEQFF.

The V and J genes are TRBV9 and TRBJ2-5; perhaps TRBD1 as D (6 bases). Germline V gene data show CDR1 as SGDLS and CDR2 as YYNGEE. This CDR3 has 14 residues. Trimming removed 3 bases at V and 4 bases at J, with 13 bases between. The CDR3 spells CASSDLTGGETQYF. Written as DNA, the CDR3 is TGTGCCAGCAGCGATCTGACAGGAGGAGAGACCCAGTACTTC.

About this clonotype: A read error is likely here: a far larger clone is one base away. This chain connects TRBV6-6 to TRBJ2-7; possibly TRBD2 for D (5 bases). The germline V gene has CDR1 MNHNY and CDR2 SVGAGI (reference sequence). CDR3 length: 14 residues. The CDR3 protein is CVSRPLADWYEQYF. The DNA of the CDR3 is TGTGTCAGCAGGCCCCTGGCGGACTGGTACGAGCAGTACTTC.

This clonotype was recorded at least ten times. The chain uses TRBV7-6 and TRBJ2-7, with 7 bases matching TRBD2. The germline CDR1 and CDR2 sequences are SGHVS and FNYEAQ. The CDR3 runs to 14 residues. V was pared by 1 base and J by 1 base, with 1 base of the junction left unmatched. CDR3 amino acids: CASSLGDYSYEQYF. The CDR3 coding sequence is TGTGCCAGCAGCTTAGGGGACTATTCCTACGAGCAGTACTTC.

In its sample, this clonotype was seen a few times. For the CDR3, the DNA is TGTGCCAGCTCACCATCAGGGACAGGGTATAATTCACCCCTCCACTTT. This gives the protein CASSPSGTGYNSPLHF. This sequence joins TRBV18 and TRBJ1-6, with 9 bases identical to TRBD1. V lost 2 bases and J lost 4; bases outside the gene matches: 3. Germline-derived CDR1 and CDR2 are KGHSH and LQKENI. This CDR3 contains 16 residues.

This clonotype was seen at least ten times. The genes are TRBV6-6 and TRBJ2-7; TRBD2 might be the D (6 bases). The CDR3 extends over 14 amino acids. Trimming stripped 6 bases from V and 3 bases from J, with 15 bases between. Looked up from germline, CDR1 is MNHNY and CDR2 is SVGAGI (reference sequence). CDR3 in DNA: TGTGCCAGCAGCCCCAAGGAGGGGAACTACGAGCAGTACTTC. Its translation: CASSPKEGNYEQYF.

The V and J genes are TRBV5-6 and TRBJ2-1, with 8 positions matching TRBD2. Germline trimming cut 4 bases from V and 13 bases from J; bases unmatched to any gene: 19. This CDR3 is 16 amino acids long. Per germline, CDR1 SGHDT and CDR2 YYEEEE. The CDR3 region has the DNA TGTGCCAGCAGCGGCTCAGGAGCGGGGGTCCGTCCAGAACAGTTCTTC. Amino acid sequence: CASSGSGAGVRPEQFF.

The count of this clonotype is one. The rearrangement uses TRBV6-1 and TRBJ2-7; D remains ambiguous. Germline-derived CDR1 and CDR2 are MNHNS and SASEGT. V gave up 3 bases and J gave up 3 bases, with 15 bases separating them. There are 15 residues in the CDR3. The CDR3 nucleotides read TGTGCCAGCAGTGATTTGTGGAAATCTCTCTACGAGCAGTACTTC. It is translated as CASSDLWKSLYEQYF.

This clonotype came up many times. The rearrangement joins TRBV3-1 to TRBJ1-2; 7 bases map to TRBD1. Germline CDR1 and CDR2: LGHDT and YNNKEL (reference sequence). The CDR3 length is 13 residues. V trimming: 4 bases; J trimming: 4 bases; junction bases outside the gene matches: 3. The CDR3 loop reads CASSPTGIYGYTF. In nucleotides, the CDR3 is TGTGCCAGCAGCCCGACAGGGATCTATGGCTACACCTTC.

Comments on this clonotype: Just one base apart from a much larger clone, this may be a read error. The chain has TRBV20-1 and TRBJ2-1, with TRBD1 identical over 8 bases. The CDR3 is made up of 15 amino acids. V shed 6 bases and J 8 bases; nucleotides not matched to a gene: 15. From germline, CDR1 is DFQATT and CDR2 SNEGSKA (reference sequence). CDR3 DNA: TGCAGTGCCAATACCTGGACAGGGATCAGCGATGAGCAGTTCTTC. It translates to CSANTWTGISDEQFF.

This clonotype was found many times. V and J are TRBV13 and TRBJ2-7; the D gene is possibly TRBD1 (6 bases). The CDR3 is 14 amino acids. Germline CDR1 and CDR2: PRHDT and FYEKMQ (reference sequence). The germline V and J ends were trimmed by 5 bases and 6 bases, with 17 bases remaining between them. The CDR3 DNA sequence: TGTGCCAGCAGCCATGGGCAGGGGTTTCGCGAGCAGTACTTC. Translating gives CASSHGQGFREQYF.